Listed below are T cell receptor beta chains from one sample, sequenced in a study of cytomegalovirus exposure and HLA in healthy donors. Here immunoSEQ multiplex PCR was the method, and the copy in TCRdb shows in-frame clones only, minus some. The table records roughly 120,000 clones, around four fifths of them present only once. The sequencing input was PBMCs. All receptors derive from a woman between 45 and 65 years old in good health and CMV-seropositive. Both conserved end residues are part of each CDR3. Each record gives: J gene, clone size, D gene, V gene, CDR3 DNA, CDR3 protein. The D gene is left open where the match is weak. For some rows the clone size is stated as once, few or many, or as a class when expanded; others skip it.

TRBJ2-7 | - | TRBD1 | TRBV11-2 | TGTGCCAGCAGCTTAGAGGGGGACAGGGGGGAAGAGCAGTACTTC | CASSLEGDRGEEQYF
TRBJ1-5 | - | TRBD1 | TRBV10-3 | TGTGCCATCGGGGGGACAGGGGCGGGTTATAGCAATCAGCCCCAGCATTTT | CAIGGTGAGYSNQPQHF
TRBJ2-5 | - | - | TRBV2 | TGTGCCAGCAGAGGGACAAACCCCCAAGAGACCCAGTACTTC | CASRGTNPQETQYF
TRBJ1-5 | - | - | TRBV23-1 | TGCGCCAGCAAAACAGATCAGCCCCAGCATTTT | CASKTDQPQHF
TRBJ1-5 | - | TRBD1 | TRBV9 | TGTGCCAGCAGCGTAGGGGGACAGGATAATCAGCCCCAGCATTTT | CASSVGGQDNQPQHF
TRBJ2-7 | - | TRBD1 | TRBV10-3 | TGTGCCATCAGTGAACTCCCCGGGACAGCTAGCTACGAGCAGTACTTC | CAISELPGTASYEQYF
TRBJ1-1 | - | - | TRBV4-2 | TGTGCCAGCAGCCCCGGGGTAGCAAGTAAAGCCACTGAAGCTTTCTTT | CASSPGVASKATEAFF
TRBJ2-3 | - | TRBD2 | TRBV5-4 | TGTGCCAGCAGATATCGGGGGGGGCCAGATACGCAGTATTTT | CASRYRGGPDTQYF
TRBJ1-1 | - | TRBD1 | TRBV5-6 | TGTGCCAGCAGCTCTAACTTACAGGGGAACGCTGAAGCTTTCTTT | CASSSNLQGNAEAFF
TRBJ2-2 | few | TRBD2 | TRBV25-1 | TGTGCCAGCTCGAGGACTAGCGGGAACACCGGGGAGCTGTTTTTT | CASSRTSGNTGELFF
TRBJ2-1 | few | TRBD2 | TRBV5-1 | TGCGCCAGCAGCTTGGTGCCGACTAGCGAGAACAATGAGCAGTTCTTC | CASSLVPTSENNEQFF
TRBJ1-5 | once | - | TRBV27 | TGTGCCAGCAGTCCCCTTCGCGGAGTGCCTCCCCAGCATTTT | CASSPLRGVPPQHF
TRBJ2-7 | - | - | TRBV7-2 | TGTGCCAGCAGCTTAGTAAGAGTCGAGCAGTACTTC | CASSLVRVEQYF
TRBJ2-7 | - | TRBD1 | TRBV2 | TGTGCCAGCAGCCTGGACAGGGACGAGCGGTACTTC | CASSLDRDERYF
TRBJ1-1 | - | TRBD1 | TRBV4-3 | TGCGCCAGCAGCCAACAGACAGGGGACACTGAAGCTTTCTTT | CASSQQTGDTEAFF
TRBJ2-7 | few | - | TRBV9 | TGTGCCAGCAGCGAGGGGGTCGAGCAGTACTTC | CASSEGVEQYF
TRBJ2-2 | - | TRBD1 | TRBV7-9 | TGTTCCAGCAGCCCCCGGACAGGGATTTTGAACACCGGGGAGCTGTTTTTT | CSSSPRTGILNTGELFF
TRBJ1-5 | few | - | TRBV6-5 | TGTGCCAGCAGTTATTTGACAGCAGTTCAGCCCCAGCATTTT | CASSYLTAVQPQHF
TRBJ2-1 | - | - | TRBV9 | TGTGCCAGCAGCGTAGAGGGGGAACAGGGAAATAAGTTCTTC | CASSVEGEQGNKFF
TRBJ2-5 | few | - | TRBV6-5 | TGTGCCAGCAAGTTCCCCGGGAGAGAGACCCAGTACTTC | CASKFPGRETQYF
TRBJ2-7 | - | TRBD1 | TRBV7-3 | TGTGCCAGCAGCTCCACAGGGGGCGCGGGCTACGAGCAGTACTTC | CASSSTGGAGYEQYF
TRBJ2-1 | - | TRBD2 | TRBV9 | TGTGCCAGCAGCGTAGTGGGGGGGTCCTACAATGAGCAGTTCTTC | CASSVVGGSYNEQFF
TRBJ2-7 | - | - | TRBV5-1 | TGCGCCAGCAGCTTGATAGGGGCAAACTCCTACGAGCAGTACTTC | CASSLIGANSYEQYF
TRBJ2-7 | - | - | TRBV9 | TGTGCCAGCAGCGTAGGTGGTAGCGGAACCTACGAGCAGTACTTC | CASSVGGSGTYEQYF
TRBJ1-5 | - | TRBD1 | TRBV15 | TGTGCCACCAGCAGAGGGAGGGGGCTGAGGGATCAGCCCCAGCATTTT | CATSRGRGLRDQPQHF
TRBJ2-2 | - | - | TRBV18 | TGTGCCAGCCTATCCGACATCGCGAACACCGGGGAGCTGTTTTTT | CASLSDIANTGELFF
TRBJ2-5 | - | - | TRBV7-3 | TGTGCCAGCAGCTTGGGGGCGGGTGGCCAAGAGACCCAGTACTTC | CASSLGAGGQETQYF
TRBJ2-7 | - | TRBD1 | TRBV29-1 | TGCAGCGTTGCCCGGGACAGGATGTTACACGAGCAGTACTTC | CSVARDRMLHEQYF
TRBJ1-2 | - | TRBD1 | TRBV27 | TGTGCCAGCAGTTTATCGACCGGGACAGGGGCCTATGGCTACACCTTC | CASSLSTGTGAYGYTF
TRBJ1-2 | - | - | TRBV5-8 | TGTGCCAGCACCGCGGACATCTCTAACTATGGCTACACCTTC | CASTADISNYGYTF
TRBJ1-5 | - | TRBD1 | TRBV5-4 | TGTGCCAGCGGGGGACAGGGACGACTTCCGAATAGCAATCAGCCCCAGCATTTT | CASGGQGRLPNSNQPQHF
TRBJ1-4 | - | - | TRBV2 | TGTGCCAGCAGTGGGACAGATGAAAAACTGTTTTTT | CASSGTDEKLFF
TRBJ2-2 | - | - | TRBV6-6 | TGTGCCAGTTTGTTGGGTCAGGTGAACACCGGGGAGCTGTTTTTT | CASLLGQVNTGELFF
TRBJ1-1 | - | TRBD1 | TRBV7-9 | TGTTCCAGCAGCTTACTACAGGGGACTGAAGCTTTCTTT | CSSSLLQGTEAFF
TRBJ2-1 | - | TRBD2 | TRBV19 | TGTGCCAGTAGCAAAACTAGCGGGGTGAATGAGCAGTTCTTC | CASSKTSGVNEQFF
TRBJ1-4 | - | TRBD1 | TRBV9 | TGTGCCAGCAGCGACGACAGGGCAAGCGGAGAAAAACTGTTTTTT | CASSDDRASGEKLFF